Following are 15 T cell receptor beta chains from one sample sequenced in a study of T cells in narcolepsy. Clones were read by immunoSEQ multiplex PCR, and TCRdb kept only the in-frame ones, dropping some. The sample has fewer than 35,000 clones, 75% to 90% seen once. The sequencing sample was made of CD45RA- memory CD4+ T cells from PBMCs. The receptors derive from a human donor with narcolepsy.

The rearrangement joins TRBV9 to TRBJ1-2; D unresolved. The length of the CDR3 is 14 residues. Trimming removed 0 bases at V and 4 bases at J, with 10 bases between. The V gene's germline CDR1 is SGDLS and CDR2 YYNGEE. The CDR3 DNA sequence: TGTGCCAGCAGCGTAGGCCCCAGTTTCTATGGCTACACCTTC. Its protein product is CASSVGPSFYGYTF.

This sequence joins TRBV2 and TRBJ2-7; 10 bases agree with TRBD1. The CDR3 length is 13 residues. Looked up from germline, CDR1 is SNHLY and CDR2 is FYNNEI. V was pared by 6 bases and J by 2 bases, with 1 base of the junction left unmatched. CDR3 nucleotides: TGTGCCAGCAGAGGGACAGGGGCCTACGAGCAGTACTTC. Its translation: CASRGTGAYEQYF.

The chain couples TRBV18 to TRBJ1-2; TRBD1 might be the D (5 bases). In germline, CDR1 is KGHSH, CDR2 LQKENI. The CDR3 is 15 amino acids. The ends were cut back, 2 bases at V and 8 bases at J, with 18 bases in the middle. DNA of the CDR3: TGTGCCAGCTCACCAACACAGGAGTCTTTAGGAGGCTACACCTTC. Its translation: CASSPTQESLGGYTF.

The chain recombines TRBV6-5 with TRBJ1-1; unclear D gene. CDR1 and CDR2 from the germline V gene are MNHEY and SVGAGI. The CDR3 runs 13 residues. Trimming took off 6 bases at V and 0 bases at J, with 8 bases between the two ends. The CDR3 loop is CASRRVVNTEAFF. CDR3 sequence (DNA): TGTGCCAGCAGGCGCGTAGTGAACACTGAAGCTTTCTTT.

The chain has TRBV14 and TRBJ1-1; no definite D call. CDR1 is SGHDN and CDR2 is FVKESK in the germline V gene. V was trimmed by 0 bases and J by 5 bases, leaving 16 bases between them. The CDR3 is 16 amino acids. The CDR3 spells CASSQDLGRVRTEAFF. CDR3 in DNA: TGTGCCAGCAGCCAAGATCTGGGGAGGGTTAGGACTGAAGCTTTCTTT.

The chain is built from TRBV2 and TRBJ1-3; D may be TRBD1 (5 bases). Deletions cut 3 bases from V and 0 bases from J, with 12 bases between. Per germline, CDR1 SNHLY and CDR2 FYNNEI. The CDR3 covers 16 residues. This CDR3 is CASSDQGALSGNTIYF. In DNA form, the CDR3 reads TGTGCCAGCAGTGATCAAGGGGCCCTCTCTGGAAACACCATATATTTT.

J is TRBJ2-3 and V is TRBV5-1; 11 positions match TRBD2. The J segment lost 3 bases and the V segment lost 4 bases, leaving 7 bases of the junction unmatched. This CDR3 contains 16 residues. Germline V CDR1 and CDR2: SGHRS, YFSETQ. The CDR3 DNA is TGCGCCAGCAGCCAAGGGACTAGCGGTTTAACAGATACGCAGTATTTT. Translating gives CASSQGTSGLTDTQYF.

This rearrangement joins TRBV7-7 to TRBJ2-5, with 12 bases that match TRBD2. CDR1 and CDR2 from the germline V gene are SSHAT and FNYEAQ (reference sequence). The CDR3 has 15 amino acids. The CDR3 DNA reads as TGTGCTAGCTCTCAGGCTAGCGGGGGGGAAGAGACCCAGTACTTC. It translates to CASSQASGGEETQYF.

V and J are TRBV29-1 and TRBJ1-2; 7 positions agree with TRBD1. With V trimmed by 7 bases and J by 2 bases, 4 bases remained unmatched. This CDR3 contains 12 residues. CDR1 is SQVTM and CDR2 is ANQGSEA in the germline V gene. CDR3 coding DNA: TGCAGCGGCGAACAGGGGAACTATGGCTACACCTTC. It specifies CSGEQGNYGYTF.

This clone was observed a handful of times. The genes are TRBV6-1 and TRBJ1-2; 9 bases match TRBD1. The CDR3 contains 14 residues. Germline V gene lookup returns CDR1 MNHNS and CDR2 SASEGT. V gave up 6 bases and J gave up 5 bases; unmatched junction bases: 7. The CDR3 loop is CASRDRGTEYGYTF. The CDR3 coding sequence is TGTGCCAGCAGGGACAGGGGTACGGAATATGGCTACACCTTC.

The CDR3 loop reads CASSLSGSPTGELFF. DNA for the CDR3: TGCGCCAGCAGCTTAAGCGGGAGCCCCACCGGGGAGCTGTTTTTT. The chain links TRBV5-1 to TRBJ2-2; 8 positions match TRBD2. J was trimmed by 4 bases and V by 2 bases; bases with no gene match: 4. This CDR3 is 15 amino acids long. Per the germline V gene, CDR1 is SGHRS and CDR2 is YFSETQ.

The chain joins TRBV6-6 to TRBJ2-3; 7 bases line up with TRBD1. CDR1 and CDR2 (germline): MNHNY, SVGAGI (reference sequence). The CDR3 is made up of 14 amino acids. J lost 4 bases, V lost 2 bases, and 3 bases had no gene match. CDR3 region: CASSYGQGADTQYF. CDR3 in DNA: TGTGCCAGCAGTTACGGCCAGGGGGCAGATACGCAGTATTTT.

This clone has more than one count but fewer than ten. This sequence joins TRBV5-4 and TRBJ1-1; 7 bases agree with TRBD1. V dropped 3 bases and J dropped 1; count of bases not matched to a gene: 9. CDR1 and CDR2 (germline): SGHNT, YYREEE (reference sequence). This CDR3 has 16 residues. The CDR3 spells CASSWVTGAGNTEAFF. For the CDR3, the DNA is TGTGCCAGCAGCTGGGTCACAGGGGCTGGGAACACTGAAGCTTTCTTT.

This clone has a handful of counts. CDR3 DNA sequence: TGCGCCAGCAGCTCCAGGGGCGGGAACACTGAAGCTTTCTTT. It codes for CASSSRGGNTEAFF. The chain has TRBV5-1 and TRBJ1-1; the D gene is possibly TRBD1 (6 bases). Trimming pared 3 bases from V and 1 base from J, leaving 10 bases between. Germline lookup yields CDR1 SGHRS and CDR2 YFSETQ. The CDR3 runs 14 residues.

This clone was found once. DNA for the CDR3: TGTGCCAGCAGTTTAAAGGGGTATAATTCACCCCTCCACTTT. As protein: CASSLKGYNSPLHF. This rearrangement joins TRBV27 to TRBJ1-6, with a tentative D call TRBD1 (5 bases). V was trimmed by 2 bases and J by 4 bases, leaving 6 bases between them. The CDR3 totals 14 residues. CDR1 is MNHEY, CDR2 SMNVEV, per germline (reference sequence).